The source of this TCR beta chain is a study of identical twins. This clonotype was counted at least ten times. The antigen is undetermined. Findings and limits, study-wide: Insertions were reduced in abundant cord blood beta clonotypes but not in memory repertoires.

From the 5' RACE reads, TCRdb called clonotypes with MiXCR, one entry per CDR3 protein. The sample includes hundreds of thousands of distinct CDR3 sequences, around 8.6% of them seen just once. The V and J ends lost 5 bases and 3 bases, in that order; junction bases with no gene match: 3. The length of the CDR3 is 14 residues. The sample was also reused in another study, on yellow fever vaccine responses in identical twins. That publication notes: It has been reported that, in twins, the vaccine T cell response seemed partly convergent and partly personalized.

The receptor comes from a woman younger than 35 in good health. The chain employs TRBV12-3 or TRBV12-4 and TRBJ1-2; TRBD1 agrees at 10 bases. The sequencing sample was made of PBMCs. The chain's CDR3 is CASSGTGVHYGYTF. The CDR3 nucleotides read TGTGCCAGCAGTGGGACAGGGGTTCACTATGGCTACACCTTC.